The TCR beta chain under discussion was sequenced for a study of T cells in Graves' hyperthyroidism and ophthalmopathy. Germline V gene sequence: CDR1 MDHEN, CDR2 SYDVKM. The CDR3 totals 12 residues. Trimming took off 2 bases at V and 8 bases at J, with 7 bases between the two ends. This clonotype has at least ten counts. Diagnostic decisions used clinical symptoms, serum thyroxine and TRAb, thyroid ultrasound and orbital computed tomography. The CDR3 regions of TCR beta were amplified from RNA transcripts. TCR CDR3 regions were first amplified by RT-PCR with HTBI primers. TCRdb ran MiXCR on the multiplex PCR reads and lists one entry per CDR3 protein. The sample records tens of thousands of distinct CDR3 sequences, around 40% being singletons.

The clonotype originates from a young woman with Graves' hyperthyroidism. This sequence joins TRBV28 and TRBJ2-1, with D unresolved. Sequenced material: blood. DNA for the CDR3: TGTGCCAGCAGTTTAAGGTTCTATGAGCAGTTCTTC. Translating it yields CASSLRFYEQFF.